Following are 5 T cell receptor beta chains from one sample sequenced in a study of cytomegalovirus exposure and HLA in healthy donors. The PCR made use of 60 Vbeta and 13 Jbeta primers. Measured with immunoSEQ multiplex PCR; TCRdb has only the in-frame clones, and not every one. The sample gives approximately 160,000 clones, roughly 79% of which show up once; roughly 6.4% is in the top ten. The sequenced sample was PBMCs. The receptors were gathered from a middle-aged woman in good health and CMV-seropositive.

The chain employs TRBV19 and TRBJ1-1, with a weak D call TRBD1 (6 bases). Trimming took 11 bases from V and 8 from J, leaving 24 bases between them. Germline V CDR1 and CDR2: LNHDA, SQIVND (reference sequence). The CDR3 contains 14 residues. The CDR3 DNA follows: TGTGCCTCCGTAGCGGCGGGGGCGCATCGAGAAGCTTTCTTT. Translation gives CASVAAGAHREAFF.

The rearrangement uses TRBV2 and TRBJ2-2; no definite D call. Germline V gene data show CDR1 as SNHLY and CDR2 as FYNNEI. Trimming cost V 4 bases and J 5 bases, with 11 bases left between them. The CDR3 covers 14 residues. Here the CDR3 DNA reads TGTGCCAGCAGTGGAAGTATTCGGACCGGGGAGCTGTTTTTT. Its translation: CASSGSIRTGELFF.

V usage is TRBV7-3 and J usage is TRBJ2-1, with 10 bases fitting TRBD2. Germline V lookup: CDR1 SGHTA, CDR2 FQGTGA. The CDR3 extends over 15 amino acids. With V trimmed by 7 bases and J by 9 bases, 12 bases remained unmatched. Here the CDR3 DNA reads TGTGCCAGCACCCTAAGCGGGGGGGCCGTTAGTGAGCAGTTCTTC. This codes for CASTLSGGAVSEQFF.

This clone was counted only a few times. The rearrangement uses TRBV4-1 and TRBJ1-1; no definite D call. Deletions cut 3 bases from V and 4 bases from J, with 15 bases between. This CDR3 comprises 15 residues. Germline V lookup: CDR1 MGHRA, CDR2 YSYEKL. The CDR3 loop is CASSQPAKGVTEAFF. The CDR3 DNA reads TGCGCCAGCAGCCAGCCGGCTAAAGGAGTCACTGAAGCTTTCTTT.

The V gene is TRBV6-5, the J gene TRBJ2-1; 7 bases agree with TRBD2. Germline V gene sequence: CDR1 MNHEY, CDR2 SVGAGI. The CDR3 covers 16 residues. J was trimmed by 4 bases and V by 0 bases; bases with no gene match: 6. This CDR3 reads CASSYSAGLPYNEQFF. CDR3 sequence (DNA): TGTGCCAGCAGTTACTCGGCGGGACTACCTTACAATGAGCAGTTCTTC.